The clone carrying this TCR beta chain was detected many times. TCRdb recomputed clones from the PCR reads via MiXCR. The profile shows roughly 16,000 clones, 15% to 19% of them singletons. This entry belongs to a study of metastatic and nonmetastatic thyroid tumors. Study summary: Repertoires from malignant and benign thyroid patients were compared across blood and tumor or nodule tissue.

Thyroid surgery had not been preceded by any treatment in any patient. Sequenced input: blood. The TCR comes from a female donor with papillary thyroid cancer or a benign thyroid nodule (not recorded which). Some clones in this sample may be carry-over from other donors' samples.

The CDR3 loop reads CASSLYGTGISEQYF. The CDR3, as DNA: TGCGCCAGCAGCTTGTATGGAACAGGGATTAGCGAGCAGTACTTC. The chain employs TRBV5-1 and TRBJ2-7; D may be TRBD1 (6 bases). CDR1 SGHRS and CDR2 YFSETQ come from the germline V gene. This CDR3 comprises 15 residues. The V and J ends lost 1 base and 6 bases respectively, with 17 bases between them.